The clone carrying this T cell receptor (beta chain) has only a few counts. Its specificity is unknown. This table comes from immunoSEQ multiplex PCR, and its TCRdb copy is limited to in-frame clones, with some not included. This sample has 8,000 to 10,000 clones, with about 72% found just once. This record comes from a study of T cell clones after liver transplantation. About the study: Timepoints were pre-transplant, pre-withdrawal, and after withdrawal was completed or failed. Study observations and caveats: These preliminary findings come from unstandardized post-transplant sampling times. In 5 of 8 subjects, circulating graft-donor-reactive CD4 TCRbeta sequences fell significantly after transplant.

The starting material was CD8+ T cells from blood, obtained at the approximately 16-month timepoint. This receptor was taken from a human patient who received a liver transplant. The T cells may come from the graft donor.

The chain's CDR3 is CASSMGLGNGYTF. CDR3 bases: TGTGCCAGTAGTATGGGACTGGGGAATGGCTACACCTTC. J is TRBJ1-2 and V is TRBV19; D possibly corresponds to TRBD1 (5 bases). Between the trimmed V and J ends, which lost 3 bases and 6 bases, there was a span of 11 bases. Germline-derived CDR1 and CDR2 are LNHDA and SQIVND (reference sequence). The length of the CDR3 is 13 residues.